Listed below are T cell receptor beta chains from one sample, sequenced in a study of T cells in Graves' hyperthyroidism and ophthalmopathy. From the multiplex PCR reads, TCRdb called clonotypes with MiXCR, one entry per CDR3 protein. The repertoire holds roughly 380,000 distinct CDR3 sequences, about 14% seen once, with under 25% in the top ten. Sequencing used blood. All receptors derive from a man younger than 45 with Graves' hyperthyroidism that later progressed to Graves' ophthalmopathy. Both conserved end residues are part of each CDR3.

>TRBV11-1|TRBJ1-1
CASSHWSGEEQCAFF
>TRBV28|TRBJ2-7
CASSSPWTGGPYEQYF
>TRBV7-9|TRBJ1-4
CASSQGTGSEKLFF
>TRBV4-1|TRBJ2-5
CASSQYLRTGQETQYF
>TRBV7-2|TRBJ2-5
CASSFPRSARETQYF
>TRBV27|TRBJ1-2
CASSPTGGSYGYTF
>TRBV9|TRBJ1-1
CASSVVQGFEAFF
>TRBV5-1|TRBJ2-4
CASSPIQYF
>TRBV6-5|TRBJ1-2
CASSYSPRGYGYTF
>TRBV12-5|TRBJ1-5
CATALTGAGESQHF
>TRBV7-3|TRBJ2-2
CASSLWGTGELFF
>TRBV25-1|TRBJ2-1
CASSEWERSGTSGRAPYNEQFF
>TRBV29-1|TRBJ2-3
CSVKLGTSGGALTQYF
>TRBV27|TRBJ2-7
CASSILTGGSSYEQYF
>TRBV12-3/TRBV12-4|TRBJ2-1
CASSIHRDGNYNEQFF
>TRBV20-1|TRBJ2-1
CTAGGGTSYNEQFF
>TRBV4-1|TRBJ2-6
CASSQADPGANVLTF
>TRBV12-3/TRBV12-4|TRBJ2-2
CASSPSFPPTGINTGELFF
>TRBV20-1|TRBJ1-5
CSARDWGTYSNQPQHF
>TRBV5-5|TRBJ2-1
CASSTLGVGKVNEQFF
>TRBV28|TRBJ2-2
CASSLSGALSRVGELFF
>TRBV2|TRBJ2-5
CASLSGLAGSQETQYF
>TRBV18|TRBJ1-2
CASSPLGRERYYGYTF
>TRBV2|TRBJ2-3
CASSEALAGAHTDTQYF
>TRBV27|TRBJ1-4
CASSLGDSSAVSGKLFF
>TRBV4-2|TRBJ2-2
CASSRTSSDKRELFF
>TRBV12-3/TRBV12-4|TRBJ2-7
CASSYQGTFYERYF
>TRBV4-1|TRBJ2-5
CASSQVPGGSETQYF